This entry describes one T cell receptor beta chain. This CDR3 has 14 residues. CDR1 and CDR2 (germline): MNHEY, SVGAGI. The ends were cut back, 2 bases at V and 5 bases at J, with 12 bases in the middle. Sequencing relied on a cDNA template that was reverse transcribed from extracted RNA. Clones were read by immunoSEQ multiplex PCR, and TCRdb kept only the in-frame ones, dropping some. This sample has under 300,000 clones, with roughly 60% found just once. The source of the sample is a study of CD8+ T cells in alopecia areata. Treatment: oral pan-JAK inhibitor, 5-10 mg twice daily. Researchers gathered lesional scalp punch biopsies and peripheral blood from patients with alopecia areata. Sorted populations comprised CD4+ and CD8+ T cells obtained from PBMCs.

This material consisted of CD4+ T cells sorted from blood, taken around week 52, from a patient treated with tofacitinib. The gene calls are TRBV6-5 and TRBJ2-5; D not certain. This clonotype was sampled from a human donor with alopecia areata. The CDR3 loop reads CASSYSVNGETQYF. Written as DNA, the CDR3 is TGTGCCAGCAGTTACAGTGTAAACGGGGAGACCCAGTACTTC.